This T cell receptor (beta chain) was sequenced during a study of cytomegalovirus exposure and HLA in healthy donors. Use of 60 Vbeta and 13 Jbeta primers characterized the PCR. Some clones are missing from TCRdb's copy, which holds only in-frame ones; the method was immunoSEQ multiplex PCR. The data contain about 200,000 clones, around 76% of them singletons. There are 16 residues in the CDR3. CDR1 MNHEY and CDR2 SMNVEV come from the germline V gene (reference sequence). Trimming pared 2 bases from V and 1 base from J, leaving 12 bases between. The TCR was taken from a middle-aged man in good health and CMV-seropositive. The sequenced material came from PBMCs. The chain uses TRBV27 and TRBJ1-5, with D unresolved. The CDR3 nucleotides read TGTGCCAGCAGTTTAGCAGGTCAGTCAAGCAATCAGCCCCAGCATTTT. This codes for CASSLAGQSSNQPQHF.